The 30 T cell receptor beta chains below come from one sample, sequenced in a study of spatial heterogeneity in lung cancer. Overall study findings and caveats: Tumor mutation count correlated with how many alpha and beta TCRs expanded intratumorally.

These receptors lack a known antigen. TCRdb processed the 5' RACE reads anew with MiXCR; each CDR3 protein has one entry. The sample yields fewer than 10,000 distinct CDR3 sequences, approximately 7% seen once. The time point is: sample taken at primary tumor resection. This material consisted of lung tumor tissue, taken at surgery. These receptors originate from a female donor with early-stage non-small cell lung cancer.

Sample share makes this clonotype medium-sized (0.01 to 0.1%). This beta chain slipped into a library made for alpha chains as a stray read, so its size is not meaningful. The rearrangement joins TRBV20-1 to TRBJ2-3; 15 bases are shared with TRBD2. Germline V gene lookup returns CDR1 DFQATT and CDR2 SNEGSKA (reference sequence). This CDR3 has 15 residues. After removal of 3 bases from V and 4 bases from J, the junction contained 2 bases not matched to a gene. The CDR3 loop reads CSASWTSGRADTQYF. In DNA form, the CDR3 reads TGCAGTGCTAGTTGGACTAGCGGGAGGGCAGATACGCAGTATTTT.

This clonotype was detected ten times or more. This beta chain was picked up by a library intended for alpha chains and is off target, so its count carries little meaning. The chain employs TRBV20-1 and TRBJ2-3; 7 bases are shared with TRBD2. The germline V gene encodes CDR1 DFQATT and CDR2 SNEGSKA (reference sequence). Unmatched junction bases numbered 5, after V lost 1 base and J lost 4 bases. The CDR3 consists of 14 residues. The CDR3 DNA is TGCAGTGCTAGAGCTAGCGGTGGAGCAGATACGCAGTATTTT. Amino acid sequence: CSARASGGADTQYF.

This clonotype showed up many times. Being off target in a library aimed at alpha chains, this beta chain has a size of little meaning. The chain has TRBV4-1 and TRBJ1-5, with D perhaps TRBD1 (6 bases). CDR3 length: 16 residues. V lost 0 bases and J lost 2, with 11 bases in between. Germline CDR1 is MGHRA and CDR2 is YSYEKL. The CDR3 DNA reads as TGCGCCAGCAGCCAAGAGATGACAGGCGGCAATCAGCCCCAGCATTTT. This codes for CASSQEMTGGNQPQHF.

As to this clonotype: This beta chain was picked up by a library intended for alpha chains and is off target, so its count carries little meaning. The rearrangement joins TRBV2 to TRBJ2-1, with 9 bases identical to TRBD2. From germline, CDR1 is SNHLY and CDR2 FYNNEI. The CDR3 is 15 residues long. J was trimmed by 5 bases and V by 3 bases; bases with no gene match: 5. CDR3 DNA sequence: TGTGCCAGCAGTGATTTACTAGCGGGTAACAATGAGCAGTTCTTC. This codes for CASSDLLAGNNEQFF.

By share, this clonotype counts as large. Because this beta chain is a stray read in a library intended to capture alpha chains, its abundance should not be given much weight. The V gene is TRBV13, the J gene TRBJ2-5; 10 bases match TRBD1. Germline loops: CDR1 PRHDT, CDR2 FYEKMQ (reference sequence). V gave up 6 bases and J gave up 5 bases; unmatched junction bases: 9. CDR3 length: 15 residues. As DNA, the CDR3 is TGTGCCAGCAGACACACCGGGACAGGGGACGAGACCCAGTACTTC. Translated: CASRHTGTGDETQYF.

This clonotype was seen repeatedly, ten times or more. This beta chain is an off-target read within a library intended for alpha chains, so its frequency means little. The gene calls are TRBV5-8 and TRBJ2-1; a weak D match, TRBD1 (7 bases). The CDR3 contains 16 residues. The V gene lost 4 bases and the J gene lost 5 bases, with 19 bases spanning the gap. Germline assignment: CDR1 SGHTS and CDR2 YDEGEE. This CDR3 is CASSRDNIRGDNEQFF. The CDR3 DNA follows: TGTGCCAGCAGCCGAGACAATATCAGGGGGGACAATGAGCAGTTCTTC.

This clonotype occurred a few times. This beta chain is an off-target read within a library intended for alpha chains, so its frequency means little. The chain joins TRBV12-3 or TRBV12-4 to TRBJ2-3; D is ambiguous. This CDR3 spans 12 amino acids. V was shortened by 1 base and J by 4 bases, with 3 bases between the two germline ends. The CDR3 sequence: CASSLGSDTQYF. The CDR3 DNA sequence: TGTGCCAGCAGTTTAGGCTCAGATACGCAGTATTTT.

By sample fraction, this clonotype is medium-sized. The library was built for alpha chains, so this beta chain is an off-target read and its size means little. The chain recombines TRBV18 with TRBJ2-3; 9 bases are a match to TRBD2. CDR1 and CDR2 (germline): KGHSH, LQKENI. This CDR3 region has 15 residues. Trimming removed 6 bases from V and 2 bases from J; junction bases left unmatched: 6. The CDR3 sequence: CASSPWTSATDTQYF. The CDR3 DNA reads TGTGCCAGCTCCCCGTGGACTAGCGCCACAGATACGCAGTATTTT. Combining the CDR3 with reference TRBV18 and TRBJ2-3 gives the whole variable domain NAGVMQNPRHLVRRRGQEARLRCSPMKGHSHVYWYRQLPEEGLKFMVYLQKENIIDESGMPKERFSAEFPKEGPSILRIQQVVRGDSAAYFCASSPWTSATDTQYFGPGTRLTVL.

This clonotype was observed many times. This beta chain is an off-target read within a library intended for alpha chains, so its frequency means little. The rearrangement links TRBV6-2 or TRBV6-3 to TRBJ1-2; D possibly corresponds to TRBD1 (5 bases). Between the trimmed V and J ends, which lost 2 bases and 2 bases, there was a span of 15 bases. Germline CDR1 reads MNHEY; CDR2 reads SVGEGT. This CDR3 has 16 amino acids. The chain's CDR3 is CASSYPGRDKNYGYTF. The CDR3 DNA sequence: TGTGCCAGCAGTTACCCGGGACGGGATAAGAACTATGGCTACACCTTC.

This clonotype has more than one count but fewer than ten. Being off target in a library aimed at alpha chains, this beta chain has a size of little meaning. This chain connects TRBV3-1 to TRBJ2-7; perhaps TRBD2 as D (6 bases). Germline V gene sequence: CDR1 LGHDT, CDR2 YNNKEL (reference sequence). The V gene lost 4 bases and the J gene lost 7 bases, with 17 bases spanning the gap. This CDR3 contains 14 residues. CDR3 region: CASSPPADGGEQYF. CDR3 in DNA: TGTGCCAGCAGCCCCCCGGCAGATGGAGGGGAGCAGTACTTC.

The sample holds many counts of this clonotype. This beta chain appears as a stray read in a library generated for alpha chains; its size is not informative. The chain has TRBV7-8 and TRBJ2-7; TRBD2 matches 15 bases. Germline CDR1 reads SGHVS; CDR2 reads FQNEAQ. CDR3 length equals 15 residues. V lost 6 bases, J lost 4 bases, and 4 bases stayed unmatched. The CDR3, as DNA: TGTGCCAGCAGTAGGGGGACTAGCGGGAGGTACGAGCAGTACTTC. Translated, it gives CASSRGTSGRYEQYF.

This clonotype was observed a few times. This beta chain is a stray read from a library made for alpha chains; its abundance is not meaningful. The J gene is TRBJ2-2, the V gene TRBV20-1, with a possible D match to TRBD1 (6 bases). Germline V lookup: CDR1 DFQATT, CDR2 SNEGSKA (reference sequence). This CDR3 comprises 13 residues. The germline V and J ends were trimmed by 5 bases and 3 bases, with 10 bases remaining between them. In DNA form, the CDR3 reads TGCAGTGCTTGGGACACTGACACCGGGGAGCTGTTTTTT. It is translated as CSAWDTDTGELFF.

Ten or more counts support this clonotype. This beta chain is off target for a library built for alpha chains, so its abundance means little. This chain uses TRBV28 with TRBJ2-4; no clear D gene. V was clipped by 7 bases and J by 0 bases, with 10 bases between them. Looked up from germline, CDR1 is MDHEN and CDR2 is SYDVKM. This CDR3 has 14 amino acids. The CDR3 coding sequence is TGTGCCAGCAATGCTGGTCTAGCCAAAAACATTCAGTACTTC. It encodes CASNAGLAKNIQYF.

This clonotype has a count of ten or more. This beta chain is an off-target read within a library intended for alpha chains, so its frequency means little. The rearrangement joins TRBV20-1 to TRBJ2-3; 8 positions agree with TRBD2. CDR3 length: 15 residues. Germline CDR1 reads DFQATT; CDR2 reads SNEGSKA (reference sequence). V was clipped by 4 bases and J by 2 bases; unmatched bases: 8. The CDR3 DNA reads TGCAGTGCTATCAGCGGGAGAGCCGCCACAGATACGCAGTATTTT. Residues: CSAISGRAATDTQYF.

This clonotype is medium-sized by share. The size of this beta chain means little, since it is a stray read in a library made for alpha chains. The chain links TRBV5-1 to TRBJ1-2, with D possibly TRBD1 on 5 matching bases. In germline, CDR1 is SGHRS, CDR2 YFSETQ. Trimming took off 1 base at V and 4 bases at J, with 14 bases between the two ends. CDR3 size: 15 residues. CDR3 sequence (DNA): TGCGCCAGCAGCTTGCCGGACACCTTGGCCTATGGCTACACCTTC. It yields the protein CASSLPDTLAYGYTF.

There are many counts of this clonotype. At one of its ends the junction is not consistent with the germline gene, which may arise from a read error. Because the library targeted alpha chains, this beta chain is an off-target read whose size means little. The chain employs TRBV27 and TRBJ2-7; D is ambiguous. The germline gives CDR1 MNHEY, CDR2 SMNVEV (reference sequence). The CDR3 is 16 amino acids. CDR3: CASGFFVQAVVYEQYF. CDR3 coding DNA: TGTGCCAGCGGTTTTTTTGTTCAGGCTGTGGTCTACGAGCAGTACTTC.

A note on this clonotype: Because the library targeted alpha chains, this beta chain is an off-target read whose size means little. The chain recombines TRBV12-3 or TRBV12-4 with TRBJ2-1, with 8 bases aligning to TRBD2. The CDR3 loop spans 12 amino acids. V shed 5 bases, J shed 11 bases, and the junction held 5 bases outside the gene matches. The CDR3 coding sequence is TGTGCCAGCAGTCCGCGGACTAGCAAGCAGTTCTTC. Translated, it gives CASSPRTSKQFF.

By sample fraction, this clonotype is medium-sized. This beta chain lies outside the target of a library built for alpha chains; its clone size means little. The chain employs TRBV5-4 and TRBJ2-1, with a tentative D call TRBD1 (6 bases). The germline V gene encodes CDR1 SGHNT and CDR2 YYREEE (reference sequence). V lost 0 bases and J 2 bases, leaving 9 bases between the germline ends. CDR3 length: 15 residues. In DNA form, the CDR3 reads TGTGCCAGCAGCTTGGGAGGGGGACCCTACAATGAGCAGTTCTTC. This translates into CASSLGGGPYNEQFF.

Judged by abundance, this clonotype is medium-sized (0.01 to 0.1%). This beta chain turned up in a library designed for alpha chains; as an off-target read, its abundance says little. The chain couples TRBV28 to TRBJ1-2, with D unresolved. V was pared by 1 base and J by 4 bases, with 13 bases between. Germline CDR1 MDHEN, CDR2 SYDVKM. The CDR3 is 15 residues long. The CDR3 loop is CASSLSGGVGYGYTF. Written as DNA, the CDR3 is TGTGCCAGCAGTTTATCGGGCGGAGTTGGCTATGGCTACACCTTC.

Ten or more counts support this clonotype. Because this beta chain is a stray read in a library intended to capture alpha chains, its abundance should not be given much weight. This chain links TRBV12-5 with TRBJ2-4; a weak D match, TRBD1 (5 bases). Germline V gives CDR1 LGHNT, CDR2 FRNRAP. Trimming cost V 6 bases and J 0 bases, with 12 bases left between them. The CDR3 extends over 15 amino acids. The CDR3 sequence is CASGRGHLAKNIQYF. In DNA, the CDR3 is TGTGCTAGTGGACGAGGACACCTAGCCAAAAACATTCAGTACTTC. Full variable domain (missing parts from reference TRBV12-5 and TRBJ2-4): DARVTQTPRHKVTEMGQEVTMRCQPILGHNTVFWYRQTMMQGLELLAYFRNRAPLDDSGMPKDRFSAEMPDATLATLKIQPSEPRDSAVYFCASGRGHLAKNIQYFGAGTRLSVL.

This clonotype was detected many times. This beta chain was picked up by a library intended for alpha chains and is off target, so its count carries little meaning. The chain uses TRBV5-1 and TRBJ2-1, with 8 bases fitting TRBD2. The CDR3 covers 17 residues. The junction had 21 bases not matched to a gene; V was cut back by 4 bases and J by 12 bases. The germline V gene has CDR1 SGHRS and CDR2 YFSETQ. The CDR3 region has the DNA TGCGCCAGCAGCCCTTTCTGGGGGACTAGTCAACCGATGGGGCAGTTCTTC. Its protein is CASSPFWGTSQPMGQFF. Combining the CDR3 with reference TRBV5-1 and TRBJ2-1 gives the whole variable domain KAGVTQTPRYLIKTRGQQVTLSCSPISGHRSVSWYQQTPGQGLQFLFEYFSETQRNKGNFPGRFSGRQFSNSRSEMNVSTLELGDSALYLCASSPFWGTSQPMGQFFGPGTRLTVL.

This clonotype was detected many times. This beta chain is a stray read from a library made for alpha chains; its abundance is not meaningful. This chain links TRBV6-1 with TRBJ2-3, with TRBD2 matching 11 bases. The CDR3 is made up of 14 amino acids. V gave up 8 bases and J gave up 0 bases; unmatched junction bases: 1. Germline V gene data show CDR1 as MNHNS and CDR2 as SASEGT. The CDR3 reads CASGTSGSTDTQYF. In nucleotides, the CDR3 is TGTGCCAGCGGGACTAGCGGAAGCACAGATACGCAGTATTTT.

This clonotype was found many times. Little can be read into the size of this beta chain, an off-target read in a library designed for alpha chains. The chain combines TRBV29-1 with TRBJ1-5; D call uncertain. The CDR3 has 12 amino acids. V lost 4 bases and J 5 bases, leaving 9 bases between the germline ends. Germline V CDR1 and CDR2: SQVTM, ANQGSEA. The CDR3 region is CSVASGDQPQHF. CDR3 in DNA: TGCAGCGTTGCCTCCGGGGATCAGCCCCAGCATTTT.

This clonotype has ten or more counts. This beta chain slipped into a library made for alpha chains as a stray read, so its size is not meaningful. The chain combines TRBV4-2 with TRBJ2-3; 9 positions agree with TRBD2. V dropped 0 bases and J dropped 4; count of bases not matched to a gene: 5. In germline, CDR1 is LGHNA, CDR2 YNFKEQ. The CDR3 length is 16 residues. CDR3 residues: CASSQETSGSADTQYF. The CDR3 DNA sequence: TGTGCCAGCAGCCAAGAAACTAGCGGGTCGGCAGATACGCAGTATTTT.

This clonotype showed up many times. Because this beta chain is a stray read in a library intended to capture alpha chains, its abundance should not be given much weight. The chain links TRBV10-3 to TRBJ2-3, with 11 bases fitting TRBD2. The germline V gene has CDR1 ENHRY and CDR2 SYGVKD. The V and J ends lost 4 bases and 4 bases, in that order; junction bases with no gene match: 4. CDR3 length: 15 residues. The CDR3 DNA reads as TGTGCCATCAGTGGTGGACTAGCGGGCCCAGATACGCAGTATTTT. It encodes CAISGGLAGPDTQYF.

This clonotype was counted many times. Little can be read into the size of this beta chain, an off-target read in a library designed for alpha chains. The rearrangement joins TRBV15 to TRBJ1-2; D remains ambiguous. Trimming cost V 0 bases and J 6 bases, with 11 bases left between them. The CDR3 length is 14 residues. Germline V CDR1 and CDR2: LNHNV, YYDKDF (reference sequence). The CDR3 coding sequence is TGTGCCACCAGCAGAGACCCCTTCGACGATGGCTACACCTTC. Residues: CATSRDPFDDGYTF.

This clonotype showed up many times. A library made for alpha chains picked up this beta chain off target, so its size means little. The CDR3 DNA sequence: TGTGCCAGCAGTACTCCTTGGGGCGGGAGTGGCGGTGAGCAGTTCTTC. Protein product: CASSTPWGGSGGEQFF. J is TRBJ2-1 and V is TRBV27; 7 bases match TRBD2. Germline V gene sequence: CDR1 MNHEY, CDR2 SMNVEV (reference sequence). Trimming removed 5 bases from V and 9 bases from J; junction bases left unmatched: 16. This CDR3 has 16 residues.

This clonotype rates as medium-sized. This beta chain is an off-target read within a library intended for alpha chains, so its frequency means little. This chain links TRBV27 with TRBJ1-1; maybe TRBD1 (6 bases). The CDR3 sequence is 12 residues long. Germline V gives CDR1 MNHEY, CDR2 SMNVEV (reference sequence). Trimming shortened V by 3 bases and J by 8 bases, and 10 bases separated the two germline ends. The CDR3 region is CASSLGGREAFF. The CDR3, as DNA: TGTGCCAGCAGTTTGGGGGGCCGGGAAGCTTTCTTT.

This clonotype is labeled as medium-sized (0.01 to 0.1%). The library was designed around alpha chains, so this beta chain is a stray read whose abundance carries little weight. J is TRBJ2-1 and V is TRBV5-5; D gene ambiguous. CDR1 SGHKS and CDR2 YYEKEE come from the germline V gene (reference sequence). V was shortened by 1 base and J by 5 bases, with 10 bases between the two germline ends. This CDR3 contains 14 residues. The CDR3, as DNA: TGTGCCAGCAGCTTGTTAGGGATCAACAATGAGCAGTTCTTC. Amino acids: CASSLLGINNEQFF.

This clonotype was found many times. Found in a library prepared for alpha chains, this beta chain is an off-target read, and its abundance has little meaning. The chain has TRBV18 and TRBJ2-1; 7 bases fit TRBD1. Germline V CDR1 and CDR2: KGHSH, LQKENI. The J segment lost 2 bases and the V segment lost 2 bases, leaving 6 bases of the junction unmatched. This CDR3 comprises 16 residues. This CDR3 is CASSPGSQGAYNEQFF. The CDR3 DNA reads as TGTGCCAGCTCACCAGGCAGTCAGGGGGCCTACAATGAGCAGTTCTTC.